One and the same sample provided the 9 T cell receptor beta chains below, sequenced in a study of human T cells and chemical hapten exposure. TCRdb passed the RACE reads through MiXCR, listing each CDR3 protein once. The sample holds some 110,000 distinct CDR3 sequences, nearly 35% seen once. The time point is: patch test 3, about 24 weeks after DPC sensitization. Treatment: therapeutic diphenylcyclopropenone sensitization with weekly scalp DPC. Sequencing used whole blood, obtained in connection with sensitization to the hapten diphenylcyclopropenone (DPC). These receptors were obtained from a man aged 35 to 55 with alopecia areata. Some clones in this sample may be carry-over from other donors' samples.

The CDR3 DNA reads TGTGCCAGCAGCCCGATGAGGGGGCAGACTGAAGCTTTCTTT. Translation: CASSPMRGQTEAFF. J is TRBJ1-1 and V is TRBV13, with 7 positions matching TRBD1. The germline gives CDR1 PRHDT, CDR2 FYEKMQ (reference sequence). Trimming at V came to 5 bases and at J to 5 bases, leaving 8 bases not matched to a gene. The CDR3 is 14 amino acids.

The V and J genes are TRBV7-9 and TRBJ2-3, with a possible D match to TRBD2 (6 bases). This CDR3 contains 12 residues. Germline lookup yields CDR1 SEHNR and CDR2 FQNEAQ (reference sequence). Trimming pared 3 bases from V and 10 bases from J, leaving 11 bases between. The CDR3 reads CASSLGLDAQYF. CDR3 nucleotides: TGTGCCAGCAGCTTGGGACTGGATGCGCAGTATTTT.

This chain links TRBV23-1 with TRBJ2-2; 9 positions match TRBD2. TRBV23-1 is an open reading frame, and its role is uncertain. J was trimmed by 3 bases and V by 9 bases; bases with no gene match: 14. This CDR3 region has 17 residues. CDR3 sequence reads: CASPKGGLAHHTGELFF. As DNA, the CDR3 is TGCGCCAGTCCAAAGGGGGGACTAGCACATCACACCGGGGAGCTGTTTTTT.

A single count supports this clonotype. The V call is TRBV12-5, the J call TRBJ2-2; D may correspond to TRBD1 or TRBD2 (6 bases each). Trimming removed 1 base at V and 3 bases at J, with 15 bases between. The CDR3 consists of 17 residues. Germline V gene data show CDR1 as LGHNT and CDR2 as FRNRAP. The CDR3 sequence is CASGLGLTGTDTGELFF. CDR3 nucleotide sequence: TGTGCTAGTGGTTTGGGACTCACAGGGACTGACACCGGGGAGCTGTTTTTT.

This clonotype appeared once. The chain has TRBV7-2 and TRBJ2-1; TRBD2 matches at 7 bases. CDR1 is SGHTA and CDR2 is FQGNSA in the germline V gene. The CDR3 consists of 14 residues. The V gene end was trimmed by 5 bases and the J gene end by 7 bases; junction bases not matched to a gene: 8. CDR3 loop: CASSQTSNTNEQFF. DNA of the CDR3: TGTGCCAGCAGCCAGACTAGCAATACGAATGAGCAGTTCTTC.

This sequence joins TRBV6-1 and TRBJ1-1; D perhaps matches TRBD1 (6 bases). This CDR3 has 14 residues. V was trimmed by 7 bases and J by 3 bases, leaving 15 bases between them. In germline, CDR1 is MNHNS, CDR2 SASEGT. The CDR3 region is CASTSGGWYTEAFF. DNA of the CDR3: TGTGCCAGCACTTCCGGGGGCTGGTACACTGAAGCTTTCTTT.

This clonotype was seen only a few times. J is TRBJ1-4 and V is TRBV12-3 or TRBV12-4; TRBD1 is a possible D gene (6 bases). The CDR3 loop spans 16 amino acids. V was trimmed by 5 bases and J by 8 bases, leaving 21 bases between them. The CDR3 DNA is TGTGCCAGCAGTCCCGGAAGGAACAGGGTTGGCGAAAAACTGTTTTTT. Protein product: CASSPGRNRVGEKLFF.

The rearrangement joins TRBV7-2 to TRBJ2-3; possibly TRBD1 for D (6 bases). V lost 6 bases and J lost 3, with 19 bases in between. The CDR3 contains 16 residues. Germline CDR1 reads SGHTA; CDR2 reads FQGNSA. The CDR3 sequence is CASSNNLGALTDTQYF. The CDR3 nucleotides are TGTGCCAGCAGTAACAACCTGGGGGCCCTTACAGATACGCAGTATTTT.

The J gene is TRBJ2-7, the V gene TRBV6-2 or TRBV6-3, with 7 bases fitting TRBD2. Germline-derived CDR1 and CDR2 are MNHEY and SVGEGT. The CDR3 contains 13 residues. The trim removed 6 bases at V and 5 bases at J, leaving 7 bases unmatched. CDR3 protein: CASRTGGSDEQYV. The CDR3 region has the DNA TGTGCCAGCAGAACGGGAGGCTCGGACGAGCAGTACGTC.